These 5 T cell receptor beta chains were all obtained from the same sample, sequenced in a study of Graves' ophthalmopathy and Graves' hyperthyroidism (dated by TCRdb to 2016 to 2018). Sequencing was carried out with an Illumina HiSeq 2000. For repertoire sequencing, the TCR beta CDR3 regions were amplified from RNA transcripts. The first round was an RT-PCR using HTBI primers with the Qiagen OneStep RT-PCR kit, and this first round was followed by a second-round multiplex PCR, then size selection and purification. TCRdb reworked the public reads: Q25 trimming with fastp, MiXCR clone assembly, productive beta chains retained. Entries that share a CDR3 protein sequence are merged under the most common genes and DNA. The sample contains about 1.1 million distinct CDR3 sequences, about 35% of them found a single time. The ten largest clones add up to 11% of the sample. Source material: peripheral blood or thyroid tissue (not recorded which). These receptors were obtained from an adult man with Graves' hyperthyroidism.

This clonotype was observed at least ten times. The chain carries TRBV6-5 and TRBJ1-6, with a tentative D call TRBD1 (5 bases). Looked up from germline, CDR1 is MNHEY and CDR2 is SVGAGI. This CDR3 is built from 13 residues. Trimming cost V 2 bases and J 9 bases, with 8 bases left between them. The CDR3 loop reads CASSYGGLSPLHF. The CDR3 coding sequence is TGTGCCAGCAGTTACGGGGGACTTTCACCCCTCCACTTT.

The chain employs TRBV5-5 and TRBJ1-5; no clear D. CDR1 and CDR2 from the germline V gene are SGHKS and YYEKEE (reference sequence). The CDR3 loop spans 15 amino acids. The germline V and J ends were trimmed by 1 base and 3 bases, with 11 bases remaining between them. CDR3 bases: TGTGCCAGCAGCTTGTTTTGGGGAAACAATCAGCCCCAGCATTTT. Amino acid sequence: CASSLFWGNNQPQHF.

This clonotype was seen ten or more times. CDR3 DNA: TGTGCCAGCAGTGAAAACGCCGTGGGCTCCTACGAGCAGTACTTC. Translation: CASSENAVGSYEQYF. V is TRBV2 and J is TRBJ2-7, with D uncertain. The V gene lost 2 bases and the J gene lost 0 bases, with 11 bases spanning the gap. This CDR3 is built from 15 residues. Germline V gene lookup returns CDR1 SNHLY and CDR2 FYNNEI.

Notes on this clonotype: Germline is not matched at one junction end, which may reflect a read error. The V and J genes are TRBV10-3 and TRBJ2-2, with TRBD2 matching 8 bases. The CDR3 is made up of 16 amino acids. The V gene's germline CDR1 is ENHRY and CDR2 SYGVKD. The CDR3 DNA is TGTGCCATCAGGACCGCCGGGACTAGGAACACCGGGGAGCTGTCTTGG. Residues: CAIRTAGTRNTGELSW.

This clonotype was counted only a few times. The chain links TRBV7-9 to TRBJ1-2, with 10 bases aligning to TRBD1. V shed 0 bases and J 8 bases; nucleotides not matched to a gene: 6. Germline CDR1 and CDR2: SEHNR and FQNEAQ (reference sequence). The CDR3 length is 15 residues. The DNA of the CDR3 is TGTGCCAGCAGCTTAGCGGGGGACAGGGGAGTCGGCTACACCTTC. The encoded protein is CASSLAGDRGVGYTF.